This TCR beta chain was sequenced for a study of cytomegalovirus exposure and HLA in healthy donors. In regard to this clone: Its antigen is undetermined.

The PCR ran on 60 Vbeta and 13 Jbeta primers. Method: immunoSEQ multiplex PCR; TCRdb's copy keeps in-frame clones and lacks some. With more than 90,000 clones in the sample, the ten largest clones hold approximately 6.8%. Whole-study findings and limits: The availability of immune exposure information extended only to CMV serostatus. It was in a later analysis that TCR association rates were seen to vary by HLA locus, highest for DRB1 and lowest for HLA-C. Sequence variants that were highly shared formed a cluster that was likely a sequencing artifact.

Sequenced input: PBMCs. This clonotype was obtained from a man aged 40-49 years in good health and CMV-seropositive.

The CDR3 here is CASSGTDLYTQYF. The DNA of the CDR3 is TGTGCCAGCAGTGGGACAGACCTATATACGCAGTATTTT. The V gene is TRBV2, the J gene TRBJ2-3, with D possibly matching TRBD1 (6 bases). The CDR3 consists of 13 residues. Germline V gives CDR1 SNHLY, CDR2 FYNNEI. Trimming stripped 4 bases from V and 7 bases from J, with 12 bases between.